Each of the 12 T cell receptor beta chains below was sequenced from the same sample in a study of Graves' ophthalmopathy and Graves' hyperthyroidism. Amplification from RNA transcripts yielded the TCR beta CDR3 regions. Scientists carried out first-round RT-PCR using HTBI primers and then a second-round multiplex PCR. TCRdb re-called the multiplex PCR reads with MiXCR, one entry per CDR3 protein. This table has about 700,000 distinct CDR3 sequences, roughly 41% appearing once. The sequenced sample consisted of peripheral blood. These receptors were obtained from an adult man with Graves' ophthalmopathy.

The gene calls are TRBV5-1 and TRBJ2-3; maybe TRBD2 (6 bases). V was shortened by 7 bases and J by 1 base, with 10 bases between the two germline ends. Germline CDR1 reads SGHRS; CDR2 reads YFSETQ. This CDR3 spans 13 amino acids. The CDR3 region is CASGTLGTDTQYF. The CDR3 DNA reads TGCGCCAGCGGGACTCTCGGCACAGATACGCAGTATTTT. Complete variable domain (other parts from reference TRBV5-1 and TRBJ2-3): KAGVTQTPRYLIKTRGQQVTLSCSPISGHRSVSWYQQTPGQGLQFLFEYFSETQRNKGNFPGRFSGRQFSNSRSEMNVSTLELGDSALYLCASGTLGTDTQYFGPGTRLTVL.

The chain joins TRBV2 to TRBJ1-1, with 10 bases fitting TRBD1. This CDR3 spans 16 amino acids. The V and J ends lost 6 bases and 1 base, in that order; junction bases with no gene match: 8. CDR1 SNHLY and CDR2 FYNNEI come from the germline V gene. The CDR3 DNA follows: TGTGCCAGCAGCCCCAGACAGGGGGCAAGGAACACTGAAGCTTTCTTT. Encoded protein: CASSPRQGARNTEAFF.

This rearrangement joins TRBV6-5 to TRBJ2-7; D not resolved. The CDR3 has 17 amino acids. Trimming cost V 0 bases and J 3 bases, with 18 bases left between them. Germline V gene lookup returns CDR1 MNHEY and CDR2 SVGAGI. CDR3 amino acids: CASSYSKRKGRDYEQYF. The CDR3 DNA follows: TGTGCCAGCAGTTACTCGAAGCGTAAAGGGCGAGACTACGAGCAGTACTTC.

The rearrangement joins TRBV19 to TRBJ2-2, with TRBD1 matching over 7 bases. The germline V gene has CDR1 LNHDA and CDR2 SQIVND (reference sequence). CDR3 length: 15 amino acids. V shed 6 bases and J 5 bases; nucleotides not matched to a gene: 9. CDR3 nucleotides: TGTGCCAGTAGGTCACCGGGACAGACGACCGGGGAGCTGTTTTTT. The encoded protein is CASRSPGQTTGELFF.

The chain joins TRBV20-1 to TRBJ1-2; 7 nucleotides match TRBD1. The CDR3 runs 12 residues. CDR1 is DFQATT and CDR2 is SNEGSKA in the germline V gene (reference sequence). Trimming at V came to 7 bases and at J to 5 bases, leaving 7 bases not matched to a gene. CDR3 DNA: TGCAGTGTCCGACAGGGAAGGTATGGCTACACCTTC. Encoded protein: CSVRQGRYGYTF.

Notes on this clonotype: Being one base from a much bigger clone, this may be a read error. V gene TRBV24-1 combines with J gene TRBJ1-2; 8 positions agree with TRBD1. The CDR3 is made up of 13 amino acids. CDR1 KGHDR and CDR2 SFDVKD come from the germline V gene. The V and J ends lost 5 bases and 7 bases, in that order; junction bases with no gene match: 5. The CDR3 DNA follows: TGTGCCACCAGTGGTCGACAGGGGAGTGGCTACACCTTC. Its protein is CATSGRQGSGYTF.

This clonotype was detected many times. CDR3 DNA: TGTGCCAGCAGTGAAGCCGGGGCAACTAATGAAAAACTGTTTTTT. As protein: CASSEAGATNEKLFF. V and J are TRBV2 and TRBJ1-4, with unresolved D. The CDR3 runs 15 residues. Germline values: CDR1 SNHLY, CDR2 FYNNEI. Trimming stripped 0 bases from V and 0 bases from J, with 5 bases between.

The V and J genes are TRBV20-1 and TRBJ2-7; 8 bases match TRBD2. Germline-derived CDR1 and CDR2 are DFQATT and SNEGSKA (reference sequence). J gave up 4 bases and V 3 bases, and 11 bases lay outside the gene matches. The CDR3 contains 15 residues. The CDR3 DNA follows: TGCAGTGCTAGCCCCTGGGCTAGCGGGTTTTACGAGCAGTACTTC. Translated, it gives CSASPWASGFYEQYF.

V usage is TRBV2 and J usage is TRBJ1-6; TRBD1 aligns across 11 bases. Trimming took 2 bases from V and 7 from J; bases not matched to a gene: 4. This CDR3 has 16 amino acids. CDR1 SNHLY and CDR2 FYNNEI come from the germline V gene. CDR3 sequence reads: CASSETWTGGNSPLHF. The CDR3 DNA reads as TGTGCCAGCAGTGAAACGTGGACAGGGGGCAATTCACCCCTCCACTTT.

The V and J genes are TRBV7-9 and TRBJ2-2; D gene uncertain. V shed 2 bases and J shed 0 bases, with 10 bases lying between them. Germline V gene data show CDR1 as SEHNR and CDR2 as FQNEAQ (reference sequence). CDR3 length: 16 amino acids. CDR3 nucleotide sequence: TGTGCCAGCAGCTTACCGACACAATCGAACACCGGGGAGCTGTTTTTT. The encoded protein is CASSLPTQSNTGELFF.

About this clonotype: This may be a read error: a much more frequent sequence differs by one nucleotide. J is TRBJ1-1 and V is TRBV7-9; D gene ambiguous. Trimming cost V 2 bases and J 2 bases, with 9 bases left between them. Germline V gene lookup returns CDR1 SEHNR and CDR2 FQNEAQ (reference sequence). The CDR3 contains 14 residues. The CDR3 region is CASSLRAINTEAFF. The CDR3 nucleotides are TGTGCCAGCAGCTTAAGAGCTATTAACACTGAAGCTTTCTTT.

There are a few counts of this clonotype. V is TRBV12-3 or TRBV12-4 and J is TRBJ1-2; D is possibly TRBD1 (6 bases). The CDR3 length is 15 residues. Between the trimmed V and J ends, which lost 3 bases and 2 bases, there was a span of 13 bases. This CDR3 is CASSLRAGENYGYTF. CDR3 DNA sequence: TGTGCCAGCAGTTTGAGGGCAGGGGAAAACTATGGCTACACCTTC.